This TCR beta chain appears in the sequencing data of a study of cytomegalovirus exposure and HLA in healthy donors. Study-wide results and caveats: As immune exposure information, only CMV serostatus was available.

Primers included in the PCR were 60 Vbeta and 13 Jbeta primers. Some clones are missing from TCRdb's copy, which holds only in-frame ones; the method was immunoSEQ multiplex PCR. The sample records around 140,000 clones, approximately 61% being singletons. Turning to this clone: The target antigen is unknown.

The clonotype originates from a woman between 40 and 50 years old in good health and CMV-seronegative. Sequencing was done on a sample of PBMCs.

This CDR3 is CASSSGGSYNEQFF. The CDR3 coding sequence is TGCGCCAGCAGCAGCGGGGGGTCCTACAATGAGCAGTTCTTC. The chain carries TRBV5-1 and TRBJ2-1; TRBD2 matches 9 bases. The junction had 0 bases not matched to a gene; V was cut back by 4 bases and J by 1 base. Looked up from germline, CDR1 is SGHRS and CDR2 is YFSETQ. CDR3 size: 14 residues.